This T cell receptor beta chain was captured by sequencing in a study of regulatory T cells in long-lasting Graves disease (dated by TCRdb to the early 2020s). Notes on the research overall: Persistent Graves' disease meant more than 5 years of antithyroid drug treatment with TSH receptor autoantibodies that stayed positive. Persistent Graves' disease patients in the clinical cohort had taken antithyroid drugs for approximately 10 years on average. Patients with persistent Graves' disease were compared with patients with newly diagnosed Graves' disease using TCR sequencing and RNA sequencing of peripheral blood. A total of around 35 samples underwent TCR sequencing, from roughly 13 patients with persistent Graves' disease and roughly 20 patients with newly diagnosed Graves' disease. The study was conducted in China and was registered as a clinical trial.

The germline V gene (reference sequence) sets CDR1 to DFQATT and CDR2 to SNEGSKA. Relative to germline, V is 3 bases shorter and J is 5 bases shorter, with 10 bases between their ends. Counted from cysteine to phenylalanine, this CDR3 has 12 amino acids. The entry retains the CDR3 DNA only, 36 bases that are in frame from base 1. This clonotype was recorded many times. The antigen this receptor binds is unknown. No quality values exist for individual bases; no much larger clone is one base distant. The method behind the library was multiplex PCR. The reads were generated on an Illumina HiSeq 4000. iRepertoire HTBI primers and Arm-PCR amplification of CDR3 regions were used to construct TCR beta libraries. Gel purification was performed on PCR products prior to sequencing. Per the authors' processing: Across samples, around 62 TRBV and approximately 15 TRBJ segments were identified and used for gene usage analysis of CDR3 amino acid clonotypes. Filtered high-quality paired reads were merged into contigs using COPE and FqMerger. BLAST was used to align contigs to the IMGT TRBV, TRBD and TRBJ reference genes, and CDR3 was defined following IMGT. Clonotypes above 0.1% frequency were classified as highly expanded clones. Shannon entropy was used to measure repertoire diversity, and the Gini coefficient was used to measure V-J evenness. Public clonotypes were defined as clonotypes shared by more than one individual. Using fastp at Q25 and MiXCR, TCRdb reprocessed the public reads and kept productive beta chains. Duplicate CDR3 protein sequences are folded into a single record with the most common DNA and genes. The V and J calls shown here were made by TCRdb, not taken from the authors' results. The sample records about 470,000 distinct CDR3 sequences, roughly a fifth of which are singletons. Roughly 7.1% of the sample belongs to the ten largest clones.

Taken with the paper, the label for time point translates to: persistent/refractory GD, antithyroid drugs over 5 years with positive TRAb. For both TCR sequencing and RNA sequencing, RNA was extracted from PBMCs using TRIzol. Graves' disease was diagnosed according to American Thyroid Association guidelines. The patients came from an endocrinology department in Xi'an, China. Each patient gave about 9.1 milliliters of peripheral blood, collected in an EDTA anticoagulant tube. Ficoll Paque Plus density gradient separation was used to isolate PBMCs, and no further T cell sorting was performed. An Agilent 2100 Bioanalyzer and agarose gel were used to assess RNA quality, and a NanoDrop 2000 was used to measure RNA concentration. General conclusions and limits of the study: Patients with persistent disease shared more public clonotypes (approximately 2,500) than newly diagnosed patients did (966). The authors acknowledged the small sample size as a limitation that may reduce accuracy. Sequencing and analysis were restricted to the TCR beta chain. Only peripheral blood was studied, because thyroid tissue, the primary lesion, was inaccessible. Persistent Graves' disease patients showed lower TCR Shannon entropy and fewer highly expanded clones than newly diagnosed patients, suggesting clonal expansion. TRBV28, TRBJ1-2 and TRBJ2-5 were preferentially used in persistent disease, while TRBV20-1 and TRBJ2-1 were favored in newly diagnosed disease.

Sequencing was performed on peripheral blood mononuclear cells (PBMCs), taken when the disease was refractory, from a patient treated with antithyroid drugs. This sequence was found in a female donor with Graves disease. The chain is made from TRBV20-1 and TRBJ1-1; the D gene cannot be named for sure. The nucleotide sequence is TGCAGTGCTAGTTCTCTGGGAACTGAAGCTTTCTTT. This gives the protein CSASSLGTEAFF.